This entry features one T cell receptor beta chain sequence. Alpha and beta chains were covered, as first-strand cDNA relied on TRAV- and TRBV-specific primers. Over about 19 PCR cycles, TCRs were amplified from a constant-region primer and V-primer adapter. TCRdb reanalysed the reads using MiXCR and keeps one entry per CDR3 protein. Found here are about 12,000 distinct CDR3 sequences, approximately 80% of them singletons; the top ten hold around 3.6%. This CDR3 spans 13 amino acids. The ends were cut back, 5 bases at V and 0 bases at J, with 11 bases in the middle. The V gene's germline CDR1 is SQVTM and CDR2 ANQGSEA. This record belongs to a study of low-dose radiotherapy and immunotherapy resistance in tumors. Looking at the study overall: From cycle 1 day 1, patients took oral aspirin 300 mg every day for four cycles.

V gene TRBV29-1 combines with J gene TRBJ2-7; TRBD2 might be the D (5 bases). The receptor's source is a human donor with advanced metastatic prostate, ovarian, gallbladder or colorectal cancer (not recorded which). This table probably holds off-target reads from a library built for another chain. CDR3 region: CSVPSEGSYEQYF. In DNA, the CDR3 is TGCAGCGTTCCCTCCGAGGGCTCCTACGAGCAGTACTTC.